This entry describes one T cell receptor (beta chain). In the study's own analysis: The assay estimated nucleated cells by amplifying reference gene primers. Profiling relied on immunoSEQ multiplex PCR, and the TCRdb table lists in-frame clones only, not all of them. For V, J and clone size, that table is used; D and trimming come from the DNA. The table lists 250,000 or so clones, roughly 89% of them singletons. The entry originates in a study of blood T cell repertoires in COVID-19. Study details: COVID-19 samples collected from the United States, Italy and Spain covered acute and convalescent phases.

Trimming shortened V by 4 bases and J by 2 bases, and 12 bases separated the two germline ends. CDR1 is MNHEY and CDR2 is SMNVEV in the germline V gene (reference sequence). The CDR3 is 15 amino acids. Sequenced input: peripheral blood. The clonotype comes from a woman between 40 and 50 years old who had recovered from COVID-19. The gene calls are TRBV27 and TRBJ2-1; a weak D match, TRBD2 (6 bases). The CDR3 loop reads CASSSGTRPYNEQFF. The CDR3 DNA sequence: TGTGCCAGCAGTTCGGGGACTCGTCCCTACAATGAGCAGTTCTTC.